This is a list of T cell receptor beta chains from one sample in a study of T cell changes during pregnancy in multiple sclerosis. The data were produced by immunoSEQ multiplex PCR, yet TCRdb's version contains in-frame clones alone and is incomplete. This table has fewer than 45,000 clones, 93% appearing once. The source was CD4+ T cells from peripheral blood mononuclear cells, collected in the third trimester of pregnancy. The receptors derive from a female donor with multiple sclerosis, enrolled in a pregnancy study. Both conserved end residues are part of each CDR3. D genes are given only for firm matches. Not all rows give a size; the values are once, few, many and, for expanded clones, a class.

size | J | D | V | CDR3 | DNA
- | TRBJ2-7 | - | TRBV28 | CASSLPLAEQYF | TGTGCCAGCAGTCTCCCCCTAGCAGAGCAGTACTTC
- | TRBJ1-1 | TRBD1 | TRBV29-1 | CSAGTGWNTEAFF | TGCAGCGCCGGGACAGGATGGAACACTGAAGCTTTCTTT
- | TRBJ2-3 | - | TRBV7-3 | CASSAMTRESVDTQYF | TGTGCCAGCAGCGCGATGACTAGAGAATCTGTGGATACGCAGTATTTT
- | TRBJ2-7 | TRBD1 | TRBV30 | CAWSSERRDRSSYEQYF | TGTGCCTGGAGTTCCGAACGCCGGGACAGGAGCTCCTACGAGCAGTACTTC
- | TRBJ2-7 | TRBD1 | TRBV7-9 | CASSAGQGSYEQYF | TGTGCCAGCAGCGCCGGACAGGGTAGCTACGAGCAGTACTTC
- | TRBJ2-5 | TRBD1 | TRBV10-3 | CAISESKGQGKETQYF | TGTGCCATCAGTGAGTCTAAGGGACAGGGGAAGGAGACCCAGTACTTC
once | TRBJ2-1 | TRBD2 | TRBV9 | CASSVRAAGTSGQFF | TGTGCCAGCAGCGTAAGAGCAGCGGGGACTTCGGGGCAGTTCTTC
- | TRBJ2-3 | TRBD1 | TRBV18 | CASSSGQGLPYF | TGTGCCAGCTCATCCGGACAGGGTTTGCCGTATTTT
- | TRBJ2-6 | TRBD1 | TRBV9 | CASSRSEGQGRSGANVLTF | TGTGCCAGCAGCCGCTCCGAGGGACAGGGACGCTCTGGGGCCAACGTCCTGACTTTC
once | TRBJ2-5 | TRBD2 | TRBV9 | CASSPSGAGGGETQYF | TGTGCCAGCAGCCCAAGTGGAGCGGGAGGTGGAGAGACCCAGTACTTC
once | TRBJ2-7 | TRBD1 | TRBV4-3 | CASSQERDRFYEQYF | TGCGCCAGCAGCCAAGAGAGGGACAGGTTCTACGAGCAGTACTTC
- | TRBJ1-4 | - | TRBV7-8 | CASSLPFEKLFF | TGTGCCAGCAGCCTTCCTTTTGAAAAACTGTTTTTT
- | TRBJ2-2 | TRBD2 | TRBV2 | CASSVRLAGGTNTGELFF | TGTGCCAGCAGTGTCAGGCTAGCGGGGGGAACCAACACCGGGGAGCTGTTTTTT
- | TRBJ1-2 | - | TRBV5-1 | CASSPGLGVDGYTF | TGCGCCAGCAGCCCGGGTTTAGGGGTCGATGGCTACACCTTC
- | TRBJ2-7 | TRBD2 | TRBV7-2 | CASSLGGLASEQYF | TGTGCCAGCAGCTTAGGGGGACTAGCGAGCGAGCAGTACTTC
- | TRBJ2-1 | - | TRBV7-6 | CASSRATTGISTYNEQFF | TGTGCCAGCAGCCGAGCCACCACAGGGATTTCGACCTACAATGAGCAGTTCTTC
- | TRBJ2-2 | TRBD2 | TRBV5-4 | CASSPGPRTSNGELFF | TGTGCCAGCAGCCCGGGACCTAGGACTAGTAACGGGGAGCTGTTTTTT
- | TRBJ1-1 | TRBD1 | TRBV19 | CASSIRGQGKGTEAFF | TGTGCCAGTAGTATAAGGGGACAGGGGAAGGGAACTGAAGCTTTCTTT
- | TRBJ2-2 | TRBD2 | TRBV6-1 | CASSPSGGAAGELFF | TGTGCCAGCAGTCCTAGCGGGGGGGCCGCCGGGGAGCTGTTTTTT
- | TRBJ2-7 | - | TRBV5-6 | CASSLVGGKTYEQYF | TGTGCCAGCAGCTTAGTAGGCGGGAAGACCTACGAGCAGTACTTC
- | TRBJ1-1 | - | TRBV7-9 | CASTKRAGVNTEAFF | TGTGCCAGCACCAAGAGAGCAGGGGTGAACACTGAAGCTTTCTTT
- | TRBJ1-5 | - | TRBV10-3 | CAITGQLDQPQHF | TGTGCCATCACTGGGCAGCTTGATCAGCCCCAGCATTTT
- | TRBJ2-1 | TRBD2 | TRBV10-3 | CAIRNGGALSDEQFF | TGTGCCATCAGAAACGGGGGGGCATTATCTGATGAGCAGTTCTTC
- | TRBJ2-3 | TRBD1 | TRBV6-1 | CASNDRGLVTDTQYF | TGTGCCAGCAACGACAGGGGGCTGGTCACAGATACGCAGTATTTT
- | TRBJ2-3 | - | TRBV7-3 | CASSSEGTDTQYF | TGTGCCAGCAGCTCCGAGGGCACAGATACGCAGTATTTT
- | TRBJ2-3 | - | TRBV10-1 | CASSRSTSRSADTQYF | TGCGCCAGCAGCCGATCAACTAGCCGATCCGCAGATACGCAGTATTTT
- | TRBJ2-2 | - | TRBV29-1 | CSVASGVRTGELFF | TGCAGCGTCGCATCGGGAGTGAGGACCGGGGAGCTGTTTTTT
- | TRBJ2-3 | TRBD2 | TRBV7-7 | CASSPGLAGGLSTDTQYF | TGTGCCAGCAGCCCCGGACTAGCGGGGGGTCTTAGCACAGATACGCAGTATTTT
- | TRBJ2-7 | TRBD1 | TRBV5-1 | CASSPATRQGVYEQYF | TGCGCCAGCAGCCCGGCAACTAGACAGGGGGTCTACGAGCAGTACTTC
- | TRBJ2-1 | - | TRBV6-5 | CASRLTELNEQFF | TGTGCCAGCAGACTGACAGAGTTGAATGAGCAGTTCTTC
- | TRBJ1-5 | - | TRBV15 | CATSRGTRGVRNQPQHF | TGTGCCACCAGCAGAGGTACCAGGGGAGTTCGCAATCAGCCCCAGCATTTT
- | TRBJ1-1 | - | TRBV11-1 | CASSLETMNTEAFF | TGTGCCAGCAGCCTAGAGACAATGAACACTGAAGCTTTCTTT